This T cell receptor beta chain stems from a study of a mutant IDH1 vaccine in newly diagnosed glioma. This clone has only one observation. Germline V gives CDR1 MNHEY, CDR2 SVGAGI. The CDR3 extends over 14 amino acids. With V trimmed by 9 bases and J by 0 bases, 6 bases remained unmatched. The time point: baseline, week 1 (first vaccination visit). This sample's treatment: pre-vaccination baseline after standard-of-care therapy. The table came from immunoSEQ multiplex PCR; TCRdb's copy has only in-frame clones and leaves some out. In the table there are 20,000 to 25,000 clones, roughly 93% of which are singletons.

This sequence joins TRBV6-5 and TRBJ1-1; 8 nucleotides agree with TRBD1. Sample: PBMCs, taken from a glioma patient treated with radiotherapy, temozolomide or both. The TCR was taken from a man in his forties with glioma. The CDR3 protein is CASRRTGLNTEAFF. The CDR3 nucleotides read TGTGCCAGTCGGAGGACAGGGCTGAACACTGAAGCTTTCTTT.